Shown below are 29 T cell receptor beta chains from a single sample sequenced in a study of cytomegalovirus exposure and HLA in healthy donors. The PCR made use of 60 Vbeta and 13 Jbeta primers. Data came from immunoSEQ multiplex PCR; TCRdb stores just in-frame clones and leaves some out. The sample holds around 130,000 clones, approximately 85% seen once. The sequencing sample was made of PBMCs. The source of these receptors is a young woman in good health and CMV-seropositive.

This rearrangement joins TRBV5-1 to TRBJ1-1, with TRBD1 matching 8 bases. Per the germline V gene, CDR1 is SGHRS and CDR2 is YFSETQ. The junction had 3 bases not matched to a gene; V was cut back by 4 bases and J by 1 base. There are 14 residues in the CDR3. The CDR3 nucleotides read TGCGCCAGCAGCGGAGGGACAGGGAACACTGAAGCTTTCTTT. Protein sequence: CASSGGTGNTEAFF.

This clone was found a few times. The rearrangement joins TRBV7-9 to TRBJ1-1; D gene uncertain. Deletions cut 1 base from V and 3 bases from J, with 6 bases between. The CDR3 loop spans 13 amino acids. CDR1 and CDR2 (germline): SEHNR, FQNEAQ (reference sequence). The DNA of the CDR3 is TGTGCCAGCAGCTTAGACACCTACACTGAAGCTTTCTTT. It codes for CASSLDTYTEAFF.

J is TRBJ2-5 and V is TRBV30; 9 nucleotides align to TRBD2. With 3 bases clipped from V and 1 base from J, the junction kept 15 bases outside the gene matches. The CDR3 totals 18 residues. Germline values: CDR1 GTSNPN, CDR2 SVGIG (reference sequence). DNA for the CDR3: TGTGCCTGGAGGGGAGCGGGGGGACTCCGGTACATCCAAGAGACCCAGTACTTC. Its translation is CAWRGAGGLRYIQETQYF.

The chain is built from TRBV15 and TRBJ1-1, with D uncertain. The V and J ends lost 5 bases and 5 bases respectively, with 18 bases between them. The germline gives CDR1 LNHNV, CDR2 YYDKDF (reference sequence). The CDR3 consists of 15 residues. CDR3 loop: CATSDRHLARTEAFF. The CDR3 DNA reads as TGTGCCACCAGCGATCGACATCTCGCAAGAACTGAAGCTTTCTTT.

The rearrangement links TRBV30 to TRBJ1-3; no clear D. The germline V and J ends were trimmed by 2 bases and 1 base, with 15 bases remaining between them. The CDR3 has 16 amino acids. The V gene's germline CDR1 is GTSNPN and CDR2 SVGIG (reference sequence). The CDR3 region has the DNA TGTGCCTGGAGTACCCTAGCTCCCCAGTCTGGAAACACCATATATTTT. Protein sequence: CAWSTLAPQSGNTIYF. The full variable domain, rest sourced from reference TRBV30 and TRBJ1-3, is SQTIHQWPATLVQPVGSPLSLECTVEGTSNPNLYWYRQAAGRGLQLLFYSVGIGQISSEVPQNLSASRPQDRQFILSSKKLLLSDSGFYLCAWSTLAPQSGNTIYFGEGSWLTVV.

The V gene is TRBV29-1, the J gene TRBJ2-5, with 11 bases aligning to TRBD1. The last part of the DNA fits TRBJ2-7 better; the J call may be wrong. Per germline, CDR1 SQVTM and CDR2 ANQGSEA. The CDR3 is 15 residues long. CDR3 residues: CSVEKGTGGVYEQYF. In DNA form, the CDR3 reads TGCAGCGTTGAAAAGGGGACAGGGGGAGTCTACGAGCAGTACTTC.

V is TRBV28 and J is TRBJ1-3, with 8 positions matching TRBD1. The V gene's germline CDR1 is MDHEN and CDR2 SYDVKM. There are 16 residues in the CDR3. The V gene end was trimmed by 6 bases and the J gene end by 0 bases; junction bases not matched to a gene: 7. In DNA form, the CDR3 reads TGTGCCAGCAGGTTTGCGGGACAGGTCTCTGGAAACACCATATATTTT. Its translation: CASRFAGQVSGNTIYF.

The rearrangement joins TRBV28 to TRBJ1-1; 8 bases align to TRBD1. The junction had 7 bases not matched to a gene; V was cut back by 3 bases and J by 4 bases. The CDR3 is 15 residues long. Looked up from germline, CDR1 is MDHEN and CDR2 is SYDVKM. This chain's CDR3 is CASSLRSGGVTEAFF. CDR3 nucleotides: TGTGCCAGCAGTTTGAGGTCAGGGGGCGTCACTGAAGCTTTCTTT. The full variable domain, rest sourced from reference TRBV28 and TRBJ1-1, is DVKVTQSSRYLVKRTGEKVFLECVQDMDHENMFWYRQDPGLGLRLIYFSYDVKMKEKGDIPEGYSVSREKKERFSLILESASTNQTSMYLCASSLRSGGVTEAFFGQGTRLTVV.

Regarding this clone: One end of the junction does not line up with germline, which may come from a read error. The CDR3 nucleotides read TGTTCCAGCAGCTTAGGGGTCAGCGGGGGGACCTACGAGCAGTACTTC. Amino acids: CSSSLGVSGGTYEQYF. The V call is TRBV7-9, the J call TRBJ2-7; TRBD2 matches 9 bases. The CDR3 sequence is 16 residues long. CDR1 SEHNR and CDR2 FQNEAQ come from the germline V gene (reference sequence).

The chain has TRBV2 and TRBJ1-2; D might be TRBD1 (6 bases). CDR3 length: 16 residues. Germline lookup yields CDR1 SNHLY and CDR2 FYNNEI. V lost 2 bases to trimming and J lost 2 bases, with 15 bases between them. CDR3 nucleotide sequence: TGTGCCAGCAGTGAAAGCGCCCTGGACAGAAACTATGGCTACACCTTC. Protein product: CASSESALDRNYGYTF.

The chain joins TRBV7-9 to TRBJ2-5; 8 positions agree with TRBD2. V shed 10 bases, J shed 5 bases, and the junction held 12 bases outside the gene matches. The length of the CDR3 is 14 residues. Germline V gene sequence: CDR1 SEHNR, CDR2 FQNEAQ (reference sequence). The CDR3: CATRERGPGETQYF. The CDR3 DNA is TGTGCCACCCGGGAGCGGGGGCCGGGGGAGACCCAGTACTTC.

This clone was counted only a few times. The chain links TRBV9 to TRBJ2-7, with 9 nucleotides matching TRBD2. The trim removed 0 bases at V and 2 bases at J, leaving 3 bases unmatched. CDR3 length: 15 amino acids. The germline V gene encodes CDR1 SGDLS and CDR2 YYNGEE. CDR3 protein: CASSVEAGGTYEQYF. The CDR3 nucleotides are TGTGCCAGCAGCGTAGAAGCGGGAGGTACCTACGAGCAGTACTTC.

This clone was observed a handful of times. The J gene is TRBJ1-5, the V gene TRBV6-1; D unclear. V lost 6 bases and J lost 3, with 6 bases in between. The CDR3 spans 12 residues. The germline gives CDR1 MNHNS, CDR2 SASEGT. Here the CDR3 reads CASRDFNQPQHF. The CDR3 nucleotides are TGTGCCAGCAGGGACTTCAATCAGCCCCAGCATTTT.

The chain combines TRBV10-1 with TRBJ2-4, with D maybe TRBD2 (5 bases). The ends were cut back, 7 bases at V and 1 base at J, with 11 bases in the middle. Germline assignment: CDR1 WNHNN and CDR2 SYGVQD (reference sequence). The CDR3 is 14 residues long. CDR3 in amino acids: CASIGGSAKNIQYF. In DNA form, the CDR3 reads TGCGCCAGCATCGGAGGTAGCGCCAAAAACATTCAGTACTTC.

The chain joins TRBV7-9 to TRBJ1-4; D unresolved. Trimming removed 3 bases at V and 4 bases at J, with 12 bases between. CDR3 length equals 15 residues. From germline, CDR1 is SEHNR and CDR2 FQNEAQ (reference sequence). The CDR3 DNA reads TGTGCCAGCAGCTTGGAGGGATCCTATAATGAAAAACTGTTTTTT. Translated: CASSLEGSYNEKLFF.

The V gene is TRBV4-1, the J gene TRBJ1-1; 7 bases fit TRBD1. The CDR3 runs to 14 residues. Germline V gene sequence: CDR1 MGHRA, CDR2 YSYEKL. Trimming cost V 2 bases and J 4 bases; bases outside gene matches: 4. The CDR3 region is CASSQSDRATEAFF. Here the CDR3 DNA reads TGCGCCAGCAGCCAATCCGACAGGGCCACTGAAGCTTTCTTT.

The rearrangement links TRBV29-1 to TRBJ1-3; no clear D gene. CDR3 length equals 14 residues. Germline assignment: CDR1 SQVTM and CDR2 ANQGSEA. Trimming cost V 2 bases and J 0 bases, with 8 bases left between them. Here the CDR3 reads CSVESVSSGNTIYF. The CDR3 nucleotides are TGCAGCGTTGAATCCGTTAGCTCTGGAAACACCATATATTTT.

This chain joins TRBV30 and TRBJ2-6, with TRBD1 matching 9 bases. This CDR3 has 18 amino acids. The V and J ends lost 2 bases and 0 bases, in that order; junction bases with no gene match: 8. CDR1 GTSNPN and CDR2 SVGIG come from the germline V gene (reference sequence). The CDR3 loop is CAWSLGTGLSSGANVLTF. As DNA, the CDR3 is TGTGCCTGGAGTTTGGGGACAGGGCTTAGCTCTGGGGCCAACGTCCTGACTTTC.

This clone appeared once. This chain uses TRBV28 with TRBJ2-3; TRBD1 aligns across 9 bases. Germline V gene data show CDR1 as MDHEN and CDR2 as SYDVKM. The CDR3 loop spans 15 amino acids. Trimming cost V 5 bases and J 2 bases; bases outside gene matches: 5. The CDR3 DNA is TGTGCCAGCAGTACAGGGGGCTTTTTCACAGATACGCAGTATTTT. Translating gives CASSTGGFFTDTQYF.

This chain uses TRBV14 with TRBJ2-7; D might be TRBD2 (5 bases). V dropped 0 bases and J dropped 6 bases, with 15 bases sitting between them. Per the germline V gene, CDR1 is SGHDN and CDR2 is FVKESK. The CDR3 has 15 amino acids. The CDR3 DNA reads as TGTGCCAGCAGCCAAGATATTAGGACTCCCCGCGAGCAGTACTTC. Translating gives CASSQDIRTPREQYF.

The rearrangement uses TRBV1 and TRBJ1-2; TRBD1, the D gene given by the table, was not confirmed from the DNA. TRBV1 has pseudogene status. This CDR3 is built from 15 residues. CDR3 sequence: CTSSQQRQSCDGYTF. CDR3 DNA: TGCACCAGCAGCCAACAGAGACAGAGTTGCGATGGCTACACCTTC.

This clone was seen only once. This rearrangement joins TRBV10-3 to TRBJ1-1, with 8 bases identical to TRBD1. J was trimmed by 0 bases and V by 10 bases; bases with no gene match: 4. CDR1 and CDR2 (germline): ENHRY, SYGVKD. This CDR3 is 13 amino acids long. The CDR3 loop is CATGQGLNTEAFF. Written as DNA, the CDR3 is TGTGCCACCGGACAGGGATTGAACACTGAAGCTTTCTTT.

This clone was seen a few times. CDR3 protein: CASSADGEDTQYF. The CDR3 DNA sequence: TGTGCCAGCAGTGCGGACGGGGAAGATACGCAGTATTTT. V and J are TRBV6-1 and TRBJ2-3; D is possibly TRBD2 (5 bases). This CDR3 region has 13 residues. The germline CDR1 and CDR2 sequences are MNHNS and SASEGT. The V and J ends lost 4 bases and 5 bases respectively, with 10 bases between them.

The J gene is TRBJ1-5, the V gene TRBV29-1; 7 bases are shared with TRBD1. The CDR3 sequence is 13 residues long. Germline assignment: CDR1 SQVTM and CDR2 ANQGSEA. Trimming at V came to 4 bases and at J to 0 bases, leaving 0 bases not matched to a gene. CDR3 DNA: TGCAGCGTTGGACAGGGTAGCAATCAGCCCCAGCATTTT. Protein sequence: CSVGQGSNQPQHF.

The chain links TRBV11-2 to TRBJ1-4; perhaps TRBD1 as D (5 bases). The germline gives CDR1 SGHAT, CDR2 FQNNGV. V was clipped by 4 bases and J by 8 bases, with 20 bases between them. The CDR3 is made up of 16 amino acids. CDR3 nucleotide sequence: TGTGCCAGCAGCTCAGGGTCAGGCAGGACCGTCGAAAAACTGTTTTTT. Translated, it gives CASSSGSGRTVEKLFF.

The rearrangement uses TRBV6-6 and TRBJ2-1; TRBD1 is a possible D gene (6 bases). Looked up from germline, CDR1 is MNHNY and CDR2 is SVGAGI (reference sequence). The CDR3 has 13 amino acids. Trimming pared 4 bases from V and 5 bases from J, leaving 9 bases between. CDR3 DNA: TGTGCCAGCAGTTTACCAGGGGACAATGAGCAGTTCTTC. Amino acids: CASSLPGDNEQFF.

The chain recombines TRBV5-1 with TRBJ2-5; TRBD1 matches at 7 bases. V trimming: 0 bases; J trimming: 2 bases; junction bases outside the gene matches: 4. CDR1 and CDR2 from the germline V gene are SGHRS and YFSETQ. CDR3 length: 15 amino acids. The CDR3 reads CASSLGDSQQETQYF. The CDR3 region has the DNA TGCGCCAGCAGCTTGGGGGACAGCCAACAAGAGACCCAGTACTTC.

This clone was detected a few times. V and J are TRBV29-1 and TRBJ2-7; D unclear. Germline values: CDR1 SQVTM, CDR2 ANQGSEA. The CDR3 is 12 amino acids. Trimming removed 0 bases at V and 0 bases at J, with 3 bases between. The CDR3 coding sequence is TGCAGCGTTGAAGACGGCTCCTACGAGCAGTACTTC. This codes for CSVEDGSYEQYF.

The chain has TRBV9 and TRBJ1-1; maybe TRBD1 (5 bases). V lost 0 bases to trimming and J lost 3 bases, with 6 bases between them. This CDR3 has 13 residues. Germline loops: CDR1 SGDLS, CDR2 YYNGEE. The CDR3 reads CASSVGGYTEAFF. Written as DNA, the CDR3 is TGTGCCAGCAGCGTAGGGGGCTACACTGAAGCTTTCTTT.